Described below is a single T cell receptor (beta chain) sequence and its context. Its antigen is currently unknown. Germline V gene lookup returns CDR1 SGHNT and CDR2 YYREEE (reference sequence). The length of the CDR3 is 15 residues. The ends were cut back, 4 bases at V and 4 bases at J, with 16 bases in the middle. This record comes from a study of OX40 agonist ivuxolimab in advanced cancers. Study as a whole: As their treatment, patients were administered ivuxolimab, an agonistic anti-OX40 (CD134) antibody. With a range of about 23 to 90, age averaged 60 years, and 65% to 85% were male. General observations from the study: The expanded peripheral T cells' antigen specificity was not determined.

Some clones are missing from TCRdb's copy, which holds only in-frame ones; the method was immunoSEQ multiplex PCR. The table lists about 75,000 clones, about nine tenths of them singletons. This sequence was found in an adult with an advanced solid tumor such as melanoma, head and neck, liver or kidney cancer. The chain carries TRBV5-4 and TRBJ2-3; D uncertain. This specimen consisted of CD4+ or CD8+ T cells sorted from blood, obtained in a trial of the OX40 agonist ivuxolimab. The DNA of the CDR3 is TGTGCCAGCAGCACAGTGGACCATACCTCAGATACGCAGTATTTT. Translating it yields CASSTVDHTSDTQYF. The full variable domain, with the rest looked up from reference TRBV5-4 and TRBJ2-3, is ETGVTQSPTHLIKTRGQQVTLRCSSQSGHNTVSWYQQALGQGPQFIFQYYREEENGRGNFPPRFSGLQFPNYSSELNVNALELDDSALYLCASSTVDHTSDTQYFGPGTRLTVL.